Listed below are T cell receptor beta chains from one sample, sequenced in a study of shared clonotypes between healthy human individuals. The data were produced by immunoSEQ multiplex PCR, yet TCRdb's version contains in-frame clones alone and is incomplete. The sample gives about 1 million clones, about 75% of which show up once; less than 1.5% is in the top ten. The sequenced material came from memory CD4+ T cells sorted from blood. These TCRs come from a man aged 18 to 30 in good health. CDR3s include the opening cysteine and the closing phenylalanine or tryptophan. Each record gives: CDR3 length, V gene, D gene, clone size, J gene, CDR3 protein, CDR3 DNA. D genes are given only for firm matches. Expanded clones are given a class, and other clones once, few, many or no size at all.

>13|TRBV5-1|NA|NA|TRBJ2-1
CASSLVGSALLFF
TGCGCCAGCAGCTTGGTCGGGAGCGCTTTGCTGTTCTTC
>15|TRBV7-2|NA|many|TRBJ1-3
CASSSGRPSGNTIYF
TGTGCCAGCAGCTCGGGCAGGCCCTCTGGAAACACCATATATTTT
>13|TRBV6-6|NA|few|TRBJ2-7
CASSYSVPDEQYF
TGTGCCAGCAGTTACTCCGTTCCGGACGAGCAGTACTTC
>13|TRBV6-6|NA|NA|TRBJ1-3
CASRHSEWYTIYF
TGTGCCAGCAGGCACTCTGAGTGGTACACCATATATTTT
>16|TRBV28|TRBD1|NA|TRBJ2-2
CASSLRDRGLTGELFF
TGTGCCAGCAGTCTACGGGACAGGGGGCTAACCGGGGAGCTGTTTTTT
>14|TRBV18|NA|NA|TRBJ1-5
CASSPTQVGQPQHF
TGTGCCAGCTCACCAACCCAGGTTGGACAGCCCCAGCATTTT
>15|TRBV4-2|TRBD1|few|TRBJ2-7
CASSQATGVGYEQYF
TGTGCCAGCAGCCAGGCCACAGGGGTAGGCTACGAGCAGTACTTC
>14|TRBV6-5|NA|NA|TRBJ2-7
CASSPTSRGTEQYF
TGTGCCAGCAGCCCCACTTCGAGGGGCACCGAGCAGTACTTC
>15|TRBV14|NA|few|TRBJ2-1
CASSQPGGFYNEQFF
TGTGCCAGCAGCCAGCCAGGGGGGTTCTACAATGAGCAGTTCTTC
>17|TRBV7-9|TRBD1|NA|TRBJ2-1
CASSARATGSSYNEQFF
TGTGCCAGCAGCGCAAGAGCGACAGGGAGCTCCTACAATGAGCAGTTCTTC
>12|TRBV7-9|NA|few|TRBJ1-1
CASQGSGTEAFF
TGTGCCAGCCAGGGTTCCGGCACTGAAGCTTTCTTT
>14|TRBV19|NA|NA|TRBJ1-2
CASSMAQTPYGYTF
TGTGCCAGTAGTATGGCGCAGACTCCTTATGGCTACACCTTC
>15|TRBV5-1|TRBD2|NA|TRBJ2-7
CASRKGLAGSYEQYF
TGCGCCAGCAGAAAGGGACTAGCGGGGTCCTACGAGCAGTACTTC
>16|TRBV19|NA|NA|TRBJ1-5
CASSIHAGGSNQPQHF
TGTGCCAGTAGTATACACGCAGGAGGGAGCAATCAGCCCCAGCATTTT
>17|TRBV9|TRBD1|NA|TRBJ1-4
CASSVDDRAKTNEKLFF
TGTGCCAGCAGCGTAGACGACAGGGCCAAGACTAATGAAAAACTGTTTTTT
>17|TRBV7-2|TRBD1|NA|TRBJ1-4
CASSSTGRAATNEKLFF
TGTGCCAGCAGCTCGACAGGGAGGGCGGCAACTAATGAAAAACTGTTTTTT
>18|TRBV25-1|NA|NA|TRBJ2-2
CASSENDRTSFYTGELFF
TGTGCCAGCAGTGAAAATGACAGGACATCCTTCTACACCGGGGAGCTGTTTTTT
>13|TRBV27|TRBD1|NA|TRBJ1-2
CASSPGQGGGYTF
TGTGCCAGCAGTCCAGGACAGGGAGGGGGCTACACCTTC